Listed below are T cell receptor beta chains from one sample, sequenced in a study of blood T cell repertoires in COVID-19. The data were produced by immunoSEQ multiplex PCR, yet TCRdb's version contains in-frame clones alone and is incomplete. The data contain 180,000 or so clones, roughly 80% of them seen just once; the ten biggest clones take up 14%. Input material: peripheral blood. The origin of the receptors is a woman aged 65 to 85 with COVID-19, enrolled during active disease. The CDR3 runs from the conserved cysteine through the conserved F or W. A D gene is named only where the DNA matches it firmly. Only some rows state a clone size, as once, few, many or a class for expanded clones.

>18|TRBV16|NA|NA|TRBJ1-1
CASSHRVWRQGANTEAFF
TGTGCCAGCAGCCATCGAGTGTGGCGGCAGGGTGCGAACACTGAAGCTTTCTTT
>16|TRBV7-9|TRBD1|few|TRBJ1-1
CASSFTTGRSVAEAFF
TGTGCCAGCAGCTTTACGACAGGGAGAAGCGTCGCTGAAGCTTTCTTT
>14|TRBV28|TRBD1|NA|TRBJ1-4
CASSVTGGREKLFF
TGTGCCAGCAGTGTAACAGGGGGCCGTGAAAAACTGTTTTTT
>14|TRBV5-1|TRBD1|NA|TRBJ1-1
CASSPRDRVREAFF
TGCGCCAGCAGCCCCCGGGACAGGGTCCGTGAAGCTTTCTTT
>15|TRBV7-9|TRBD2|NA|TRBJ2-1
CASSLALAGDNEQFF
TGTGCCAGCAGCTTAGCACTAGCGGGTGATAATGAGCAGTTCTTC
>11|TRBV20-1|NA|once|TRBJ2-5
CSAEAQETQYF
TGCAGTGCAGAAGCTCAAGAGACCCAGTACTTC
>15|TRBV7-2|NA|NA|TRBJ2-5
CASSLGLSEGETQYF
TGTGCCAGCAGTTTAGGACTCTCTGAGGGAGAGACCCAGTACTTC
>14|TRBV5-6|NA|few|TRBJ1-5
CASSLQGSGQPQHF
TGTGCCAGCAGCTTACAGGGATCTGGGCAGCCCCAGCATTTT
>13|TRBV19|NA|NA|TRBJ2-5
CASSTLGVRTQYF
TGTGCCAGTAGTACGCTAGGGGTGCGGACCCAGTACTTC
>17|TRBV5-1|NA|NA|TRBJ1-4
CASSLSGDPSANEKLFF
TGCGCCAGCAGCTTGTCAGGGGACCCTTCAGCTAATGAAAAACTGTTTTTT
>14|TRBV6-5|NA|NA|TRBJ2-4
CATRSGGSKNIQYF
TGTGCCACCAGGAGCGGAGGGTCCAAAAACATTCAGTACTTC
>16|TRBV5-1|TRBD1|NA|TRBJ1-4
CASSAGQVTTNEKLFF
TGCGCCAGCAGCGCGGGACAGGTGACAACTAATGAAAAACTGTTTTTT
>15|TRBV28|NA|once|TRBJ1-5
CASSFLQGVNQPQHF
TGTGCCAGCAGTTTTTTACAGGGCGTGAATCAGCCCCAGCATTTT
>14|TRBV7-9|TRBD1|NA|TRBJ1-1
CASSFWDSNTEAFF
TGTGCCAGCAGCTTTTGGGACAGCAACACTGAAGCTTTCTTT
>12|TRBV24-1|TRBD1|NA|TRBJ2-1
CATGTGAREQFF
TGTGCCACCGGGACAGGGGCGAGGGAGCAGTTCTTC
>16|TRBV19|TRBD2|NA|TRBJ2-5
CASSPRASGSWETQYF
TGTGCCAGTAGTCCCCGGGCTAGCGGGAGTTGGGAGACCCAGTACTTC
>15|TRBV24-1|NA|NA|TRBJ2-1
CATSARAGRYNEQFF
TGTGCCACCAGTGCACGGGCGGGCCGCTACAATGAGCAGTTCTTC
>14|TRBV7-9|TRBD2|NA|TRBJ2-1
CASSYPSGRNEQFF
TGTGCCAGCAGCTACCCTAGCGGCCGCAATGAGCAGTTCTTC
>15|TRBV19|TRBD1|NA|TRBJ2-2
CASSISDRDTGELFF
TGTGCCAGTAGTATATCCGACAGGGACACCGGGGAGCTGTTTTTT
>13|TRBV12-3/TRBV12-4|NA|NA|TRBJ1-2
CASSSTSSGSYTF
TGTGCCAGCAGTTCCACTTCTTCCGGTAGCTACACCTTC
>13|TRBV29-1|NA|NA|TRBJ1-2
CSVDAGVGDGYTF
TGCAGCGTTGACGCGGGGGTCGGAGATGGCTACACCTTC
>13|TRBV12-3/TRBV12-4|TRBD1|few|TRBJ1-5
CASGRGQGGPQHF
TGTGCCAGCGGCCGGGGACAGGGGGGGCCCCAGCATTTT
>16|TRBV5-1|TRBD1|NA|TRBJ2-1
CASSLGPGQADNEQFF
TGCGCCAGCAGTTTGGGACCGGGACAGGCGGACAATGAGCAGTTCTTC
>15|TRBV11-3|TRBD1|NA|TRBJ2-3
CASSSRTGDTDTQYF
TGTGCCAGCAGCTCCCGGACAGGGGATACAGATACGCAGTATTTT
>11|TRBV9|NA|NA|TRBJ2-3
CAGVDSISQYF
TGTGCCGGCGTGGACTCTATATCGCAGTATTTT
>14|TRBV5-4|NA|NA|TRBJ2-5
CASSVGSNQETQYF
TGTGCCAGCAGCGTAGGGAGCAACCAAGAGACCCAGTACTTC
>14|TRBV24-1|NA|NA|TRBJ2-1
CATRSSSGYNEQFF
TGTGCCACCAGATCCTCCTCGGGCTACAATGAGCAGTTCTTC
>14|TRBV3-1/TRBV3-2|TRBD1|NA|TRBJ2-3
CASSPGGRPDTQYF
TGTGCCAGCAGCCCAGGGGGCCGCCCAGATACGCAGTATTTT
>15|TRBV11-1|NA|NA|TRBJ1-1
CASSLGGAVNTEAFF
TGTGCCAGCAGCTTAGGTGGAGCGGTTAACACTGAAGCTTTCTTT
>15|TRBV5-1|TRBD2|NA|TRBJ2-2
CASSLTSGGTGELFF
TGCGCCAGCAGCCTAACTAGCGGGGGGACCGGGGAGCTGTTTTTT
>11|TRBV5-1|NA|NA|TRBJ1-1
CASLGGTEAFF
TGCGCCAGTCTGGGGGGGACTGAAGCTTTCTTT
>11|TRBV12-3/TRBV12-4|NA|NA|TRBJ1-1
CASSGGVGAFF
TGTGCCAGCAGCGGGGGGGTTGGTGCTTTCTTT
>14|TRBV6-5|NA|NA|TRBJ1-1
CASSWQAMNTEAFF
TGTGCCAGCAGCTGGCAAGCGATGAACACTGAAGCTTTCTTT
>15|TRBV28|NA|NA|TRBJ2-2
CASGPDSRVAGELFF
TGTGCCAGTGGACCTGACAGTCGAGTAGCCGGGGAGCTGTTTTTT
>17|TRBV27|TRBD2|once|TRBJ2-3
CASRTTSGRRGADTQYF
TGTGCCAGCAGGACCACTAGCGGGAGGAGAGGCGCAGATACGCAGTATTTT
>16|TRBV5-5|NA|once|TRBJ1-5
CASSLKGAPSNQPQHF
TGTGCCAGCAGCTTGAAAGGAGCCCCGAGCAATCAGCCCCAGCATTTT
>14|TRBV6-4|NA|NA|TRBJ2-7
CASSESGLSYEQYF
TGTGCCAGCAGTGAATCGGGACTTTCTTACGAGCAGTACTTC
>17|TRBV3-1/TRBV3-2|NA|NA|TRBJ2-5
CASSQDRNRVHQETQYF
TGTGCCAGCAGCCAAGATCGGAACAGGGTCCATCAAGAGACCCAGTACTTC
>13|TRBV13|NA|NA|TRBJ2-1
CASSFRSYNEQFF
TGTGCCAGCAGTTTCCGGTCATACAATGAGCAGTTCTTC
>14|TRBV6-5|TRBD1|NA|TRBJ1-5
CASLRDSPDQPQHF
TGTGCCAGCCTGAGGGACAGCCCCGATCAGCCCCAGCATTTT
>15|TRBV28|TRBD2|NA|TRBJ2-2
CAATSGGKNTGELFF
TGTGCCGCAACTAGCGGGGGAAAGAACACCGGGGAGCTGTTTTTT
>13|TRBV29-1|NA|NA|TRBJ1-2
CSVHRNSVDGYTF
TGCAGCGTCCACAGAAATAGTGTGGATGGCTACACCTTC
>13|TRBV6-5|TRBD2|NA|TRBJ2-1
CASSYQRGGEQFF
TGTGCCAGCAGTTACCAGCGGGGTGGTGAGCAGTTCTTC
>14|TRBV5-1|TRBD1|NA|TRBJ2-1
CASSFRDRGNEQFF
TGCGCCAGCAGCTTCCGGGACAGGGGCAATGAGCAGTTCTTC
>15|TRBV15|TRBD1|NA|TRBJ1-6
CATSITRTGASPLHF
TGTGCCACCAGCATAACCCGGACAGGGGCCTCACCCCTCCACTTT
>12|TRBV7-2|NA|NA|TRBJ1-1
CASSLGQFEAFF
TGTGCCAGCAGCTTAGGACAGTTTGAAGCTTTCTTT
>15|TRBV6-5|TRBD1|NA|TRBJ1-1
CASSYSTQGAAEAFF
TGTGCCAGCAGTTACTCGACACAGGGGGCGGCTGAAGCTTTCTTT
>13|TRBV29-1|NA|NA|TRBJ1-5
CSVEAGENQPQHF
TGCAGCGTTGAAGCAGGGGAGAATCAGCCCCAGCATTTT
>13|TRBV15|TRBD2|NA|TRBJ2-1
CATKTGGSNEQFF
TGTGCCACCAAGACGGGGGGGAGTAATGAGCAGTTCTTC
>15|TRBV3-1/TRBV3-2|TRBD2|NA|TRBJ2-5
CASSRAGLSQETQYF
TGTGCCAGCAGTCGAGCGGGGCTCAGCCAAGAGACCCAGTACTTC
>13|TRBV5-8|NA|many|TRBJ2-3
CASSLLKSDTQYF
TGTGCCAGCAGCTTGCTAAAGTCGGATACGCAGTATTTT
>14|TRBV6-5|NA|NA|TRBJ1-2
CASSYNSIRGGYTF
TGTGCCAGCAGTTACAACTCGATCCGAGGGGGCTACACCTTC
>14|TRBV15|TRBD2|NA|TRBJ2-7
CATSVQTSGYEQYF
TGTGCCACCAGCGTTCAGACTAGCGGCTACGAGCAGTACTTC
>13|TRBV5-4|TRBD1|NA|TRBJ2-1
CASSLSRDSEQFF
TGTGCCAGCAGCTTGTCCCGGGACAGTGAGCAGTTCTTC
>13|TRBV6-5|TRBD2|NA|TRBJ2-5
CASTAGFRETQYF
TGTGCCAGCACAGCGGGGTTCCGGGAGACCCAGTACTTC
>13|TRBV2|TRBD1|once|TRBJ1-1
CASSGTVNTEAFF
TGTGCCAGCAGCGGGACAGTCAACACTGAAGCTTTCTTT
>16|TRBV28|TRBD2|NA|TRBJ2-7
CASPKGLAGDLVEQYF
TGTGCCAGTCCGAAAGGACTAGCGGGAGATCTAGTCGAGCAGTACTTC
>14|TRBV11-2|NA|once|TRBJ2-2
CASSLLASTGELFF
TGTGCCAGCAGCTTACTAGCGTCCACAGGGGAGCTGTTTTTT
>14|TRBV14|NA|NA|TRBJ1-4
CASARSSGNEKLFF
TGTGCCAGCGCTCGGTCGTCGGGTAATGAAAAACTGTTTTTT
>14|TRBV30|TRBD1|NA|TRBJ1-4
CAWSLDRGNEKLFF
TGTGCCTGGAGTCTCGACAGGGGGAATGAAAAACTGTTTTTT